Reported below is one T cell receptor beta chain. Assay: immunoSEQ multiplex PCR; the TCRdb copy retains only in-frame clones and omits some. The repertoire consists of approximately 170,000 clones, with around nine tenths occurring once and the leading ten covering just over 2.5%. The germline gives CDR1 SGHAT, CDR2 FQDESV (reference sequence). V was trimmed by 4 bases and J by 7 bases, leaving 11 bases between them. The CDR3 is 13 amino acids. The entry originates in a study of blood T cell repertoires in COVID-19. This chain links TRBV11-1 with TRBJ1-5; unclear D gene. What was sequenced was peripheral blood. This TCR derives from an elderly woman with COVID-19, enrolled during active disease. The CDR3 spells CASSSQRGQPQHF. The CDR3 DNA sequence: TGTGCCAGCAGCTCCCAACGCGGCCAGCCCCAGCATTTT.